What follows are 24 T cell receptor beta chains derived from one specimen sequenced in a study of regulatory T cells in long-lasting Graves disease. CDR3 regions were amplified by Arm-PCR using iRepertoire HTBI primers to build TCR beta libraries. One entry per CDR3 protein, called by TCRdb with MiXCR from the multiplex PCR reads. Counted here are approximately 380,000 distinct CDR3 sequences, less than 25% occurring once; the ten biggest clones make up around 20%. The time point was: persistent/refractory GD, antithyroid drugs over 5 years with positive TRAb. PBMC RNA served as the TCR library source. The sequenced sample was peripheral blood mononuclear cells (PBMCs), obtained when the disease was refractory, from a patient treated with antithyroid drugs. These receptors came from a female donor with Graves disease.

The V call is TRBV7-2, the J call TRBJ2-5, with 14 bases lining up with TRBD2. The DNA matches TRBJ2-1 better at its end, which makes the J call doubtful. Germline V gives CDR1 SGHTA, CDR2 FQGNSA. The CDR3 has 17 residues. The CDR3 DNA reads as TGTGCCAGCAGCTCCAGACTAGCGGGAGGGCCGGTAGATGAGCAGTTCTTC. Translating gives CASSSRLAGGPVDEQFF.

This clonotype has just a few counts. V and J are TRBV5-1 and TRBJ2-7; 7 bases line up with TRBD2. V dropped 0 bases and J dropped 4; count of bases not matched to a gene: 7. The CDR3 runs 15 residues. Germline CDR1 reads SGHRS; CDR2 reads YFSETQ. The CDR3 DNA reads as TGCGCCAGCAGCTTGGAACCGGGACTACAATACGAGCAGTACTTC. This encodes CASSLEPGLQYEQYF.

This chain joins TRBV28 and TRBJ2-1; 10 nucleotides line up with TRBD2. Germline CDR1 and CDR2: MDHEN and SYDVKM. The CDR3 extends over 17 amino acids. Trimming at V came to 3 bases and at J to 2 bases, leaving 7 bases not matched to a gene. CDR3 in amino acids: CASSLVSGRYTYNEQFF. The CDR3 nucleotides read TGTGCCAGCAGTTTGGTTAGCGGGAGGTATACCTACAATGAGCAGTTCTTC.

In its sample, this clonotype was seen many times. The V gene is TRBV6-1, the J gene TRBJ2-7; 7 bases match TRBD2. Trimming took 9 bases from V and 3 from J; bases not matched to a gene: 11. In germline, CDR1 is MNHNS, CDR2 SASEGT. This CDR3 has 14 residues. CDR3 protein: CASRNLAEDYEQYF. The CDR3 nucleotides are TGTGCCAGTAGAAACCTAGCGGAGGACTACGAGCAGTACTTC.

In this sample, this clonotype turned up many times. The rearrangement links TRBV28 to TRBJ2-5; no clear D. With 7 bases removed from V and 3 bases from J, the gap between germline ends came to 12 bases. The CDR3 has 13 residues. CDR1 is MDHEN and CDR2 is SYDVKM in the germline V gene. The CDR3 is CASTPDVEETQYF. For the CDR3, the DNA is TGTGCCAGCACCCCCGATGTAGAAGAGACCCAGTACTTC.

At least ten counts were recorded for this clonotype. This chain links TRBV13 with TRBJ2-5; 10 bases fit TRBD2. The V segment lost 5 bases and the J segment 5 bases; nucleotides outside the gene matches: 8. CDR1 and CDR2 (germline): PRHDT, FYEKMQ (reference sequence). This CDR3 has 15 amino acids. The DNA for the CDR3 is TGTGCCAGCAGCCCATCCCTAGCGGGAGACGAGACCCAGTACTTC. This sequence encodes CASSPSLAGDETQYF.

The chain carries TRBV27 and TRBJ1-6, with D unresolved. The CDR3 is 13 amino acids. V shed 2 bases and J shed 10 bases, with 9 bases lying between them. CDR1 is MNHEY, CDR2 SMNVEV, per germline (reference sequence). The CDR3 loop reads CASSLLASSPLHF. CDR3 bases: TGTGCCAGCAGTTTACTGGCGTCCTCACCCCTCCACTTT.

This clonotype was recorded a few times. This chain connects TRBV12-3 or TRBV12-4 to TRBJ2-3; D is possibly TRBD1 (5 bases). This CDR3 has 15 residues. V was clipped by 6 bases and J by 1 base, with 14 bases between them. The CDR3 protein is CASRIQATGTDTQYF. Here the CDR3 DNA reads TGTGCCAGCAGGATACAGGCCACGGGCACAGATACGCAGTATTTT.

This clonotype was seen ten or more times. The rearrangement links TRBV7-2 to TRBJ2-7, with D possibly TRBD1 on 5 matching bases. The CDR3 has 13 residues. The ends were cut back, 7 bases at V and 2 bases at J, with 12 bases in the middle. Germline V CDR1 and CDR2: SGHTA, FQGNSA. In DNA, the CDR3 is TGTGCCAGCAACCCAGGGTACACCTACGAGCAGTACTTC. Its protein is CASNPGYTYEQYF.

This clonotype came up many times. The chain combines TRBV11-1 with TRBJ1-1, with D unresolved. This CDR3 has 14 amino acids. Germline CDR1 and CDR2: SGHAT and FQDESV (reference sequence). Trimming removed 7 bases from V and 0 bases from J, with 12 bases in between. CDR3 amino acids: CASTTDGMNTEAFF. CDR3 sequence (DNA): TGTGCCAGCACCACGGACGGTATGAACACTGAAGCTTTCTTT.

The J gene is TRBJ2-7, the V gene TRBV9; 8 bases agree with TRBD1. CDR3 length: 15 residues. The germline gives CDR1 SGDLS, CDR2 YYNGEE. Trimming took 0 bases from V and 3 from J; bases not matched to a gene: 5. The CDR3 DNA reads as TGTGCCAGCAGCGTAGCAGGGGGCAGAGGCTACGAGCAGTACTTC. Protein product: CASSVAGGRGYEQYF. The full variable domain, with the rest looked up from reference TRBV9 and TRBJ2-7, is DSGVTQTPKHLITATGQRVTLRCSPRSGDLSVYWYQQSLDQGLQFLIQYYNGEERAKGNILERFSAQQFPDLHSELNLSSLELGDSALYFCASSVAGGRGYEQYFGPGTRLTVT.

This clonotype has at least ten counts. This sequence joins TRBV30 and TRBJ2-6, with TRBD2 as a possible D gene (5 bases). The CDR3 runs 15 residues. Trimming left V 3 bases short and J 0 bases short, with 9 bases between. Germline V gene data show CDR1 as GTSNPN and CDR2 as SVGIG (reference sequence). The CDR3 coding sequence is TGTGCCTGGAGAGACGGAGGCTCTGGGGCCAACGTCCTGACTTTC. Its protein product is CAWRDGGSGANVLTF.

This clonotype was counted ten times or more. The rearrangement links TRBV24-1 to TRBJ1-1, with D possibly matching TRBD1 (5 bases). Germline V gene sequence: CDR1 KGHDR, CDR2 SFDVKD. This CDR3 is built from 15 residues. V was clipped by 4 bases and J by 6 bases, with 17 bases between them. DNA of the CDR3: TGTGCCACCAGTGACCAGGGACTCCTGATCTCTGAAGCTTTCTTT. It is translated as CATSDQGLLISEAFF.

This clonotype was seen repeatedly, ten times or more. The chain carries TRBV6-2 or TRBV6-3 and TRBJ1-1; D gene uncertain. V shed 2 bases and J shed 0 bases, with 7 bases lying between them. Germline loops: CDR1 MNHEY, CDR2 SVGEGT. There are 14 residues in the CDR3. The CDR3 region is CASSYGGMNTEAFF. The CDR3, as DNA: TGTGCCAGCAGTTACGGAGGAATGAACACTGAAGCTTTCTTT.

The chain is built from TRBV29-1 and TRBJ2-1, with D perhaps matching TRBD1 (5 bases). Germline V gives CDR1 SQVTM, CDR2 ANQGSEA. The CDR3 covers 14 residues. Trimming took 3 bases from V and 5 from J, leaving 14 bases between them. The DNA of the CDR3 is TGCAGCGTTGATTTAGGGGTGATGGACAATGAGCAGTTCTTC. Translation gives CSVDLGVMDNEQFF.

This chain uses TRBV4-3 with TRBJ2-2; 9 positions agree with TRBD1. The V gene end was trimmed by 2 bases and the J gene end by 6 bases; junction bases not matched to a gene: 13. The CDR3 is made up of 18 amino acids. CDR1 is LGHNA and CDR2 is YSLEER in the germline V gene. CDR3 in amino acids: CASSQQQGTGWWAGELFF. CDR3 nucleotide sequence: TGCGCCAGCAGCCAACAGCAGGGGACAGGGTGGTGGGCCGGGGAGCTGTTTTTT.

This clonotype was counted many times. V gene TRBV20-1 combines with J gene TRBJ2-7, with D tentatively TRBD2 (5 bases). This CDR3 is built from 12 residues. V gave up 0 bases and J gave up 6 bases, with 9 bases separating them. Germline loops: CDR1 DFQATT, CDR2 SNEGSKA (reference sequence). The CDR3: CSARDSTSEQYF. The CDR3 DNA reads TGCAGTGCTAGAGATAGCACTAGCGAGCAGTACTTC.

V gene TRBV15 combines with J gene TRBJ1-1; 7 bases fit TRBD1. Per the germline V gene, CDR1 is LNHNV and CDR2 is YYDKDF (reference sequence). V was clipped by 5 bases and J by 0 bases; unmatched bases: 9. CDR3 length: 16 amino acids. CDR3 in DNA: TGTGCCACCAGCCTAGGGGACAGTTTAATGAACACTGAAGCTTTCTTT. Amino acid sequence: CATSLGDSLMNTEAFF.

This clonotype was picked up one time. The chain uses TRBV7-3 and TRBJ2-1; D may match TRBD1 or TRBD2 (5 bases each). CDR3 size: 13 residues. Trimming removed 2 bases from V and 9 bases from J, with 11 bases in between. Germline V lookup: CDR1 SGHTA, CDR2 FQGTGA. The CDR3 loop is CASSLGREREQFF. Here the CDR3 DNA reads TGTGCCAGCAGCTTAGGCAGGGAGCGTGAGCAGTTCTTC.

There are many counts of this clonotype. The chain employs TRBV12-3 or TRBV12-4 and TRBJ1-5; possible D gene TRBD1, 5 bases. V was trimmed by 6 bases and J by 3 bases, leaving 15 bases between them. This CDR3 has 15 residues. CDR3 region: CASRSGHDNNQPQHF. For the CDR3, the DNA is TGTGCCAGCAGATCGGGGCACGACAACAATCAGCCCCAGCATTTT.

DNA of the CDR3: TGTGCCAGCAGTGAGGGTCCGGGGGCAGGGATTTACGAGCAGTACTTC. It specifies CASSEGPGAGIYEQYF. The rearrangement joins TRBV6-1 to TRBJ2-7; perhaps D is TRBD1 or TRBD2 (6 bases each). Looked up from germline, CDR1 is MNHNS and CDR2 is SASEGT. V was cut by 3 bases and J by 4 bases, with 19 bases left in between. This CDR3 is 16 amino acids long.

The table lists this clonotype with many counts. Germline is not matched at one junction end, which may reflect a read error. The rearrangement uses TRBV30 and TRBJ2-7; D gene uncertain. This CDR3 is built from 14 residues. Germline V gene sequence: CDR1 GTSNPN, CDR2 SVGIG (reference sequence). CDR3 residues: CAWGVVTHPREQYF. CDR3 DNA sequence: TGTGCCTGGGGTGTCGTTACCCACCCCAGGGAGCAGTACTTC.

A remark on this clonotype: A read error may be the cause here, since a much bigger clone is one base away. The chain uses TRBV2 and TRBJ2-2, with TRBD2 as a possible D gene (6 bases). CDR1 SNHLY and CDR2 FYNNEI come from the germline V gene. The CDR3 extends over 18 amino acids. V was cut by 3 bases and J by 0 bases, with 17 bases left in between. CDR3 protein: CASSDWGLWGTNTGELFF. The CDR3, as DNA: TGTGCCAGCAGTGACTGGGGACTTTGGGGGACGAACACCGGGGAGCTGTTTTTT.

In its sample, this clonotype was seen many times. The chain joins TRBV30 to TRBJ2-6; D is unresolved. Germline lookup yields CDR1 GTSNPN and CDR2 SVGIG (reference sequence). V was trimmed by 2 bases and J by 2 bases, leaving 7 bases between them. The CDR3 contains 14 residues. The CDR3 sequence is CAWSRGPGANVLTF. In DNA form, the CDR3 reads TGTGCCTGGAGTCGAGGACCTGGGGCCAACGTCCTGACTTTC.